The clone carrying this TCR beta chain has more than one count but fewer than ten. Its specificity is not known. This record belongs to a study of T cells in Graves' hyperthyroidism and ophthalmopathy. Study observations and caveats: Ophthalmopathy and stable hyperthyroidism were separated by a 13 V-J model.

It was RNA transcripts that yielded the amplified TCR beta CDR3 regions. A first-round RT-PCR of the TCR CDR3 used the HTBI primer set. TCRdb re-analysed the multiplex PCR reads in MiXCR, keeping a single row per CDR3 protein. The sample has a few hundred thousand distinct CDR3 sequences, roughly 25% seen once. Patients aged 18 to 65 with hyperthyroidism were newly diagnosed, with duration under 2 months. Each diagnosis drew on symptoms, thyroxine, TRAb, thyroid ultrasound and orbital computed tomography findings. Germline-derived CDR1 and CDR2 are SQVTM and ANQGSEA. The CDR3 is made up of 14 amino acids. Trimming shortened V by 1 base and J by 3 bases, and 12 bases separated the two germline ends.

This chain joins TRBV29-1 and TRBJ2-5; perhaps TRBD2 as D (5 bases). Material: blood. This sequence originates from a man between 45 and 60 years old with Graves' hyperthyroidism. Here the CDR3 reads CSVEVVGGEETQYF. In nucleotides, the CDR3 is TGCAGCGTTGAAGTTGTTGGAGGAGAAGAGACCCAGTACTTC.